The 25 T cell receptor beta chains reported below all come from one sample, sequenced in a study of shared clonotypes between healthy human individuals. Some clones are missing from TCRdb's copy, which holds only in-frame ones; the method was immunoSEQ multiplex PCR. The sample shows around 1.5 million clones, 98% of them seen only once. The sample taken for sequencing was naive CD4+ T cells sorted from blood. Sample subset: CD45RA+ positively selected. These receptors were collected from a man aged 25-45 years in good health.

The table lists this clone with a count of one. This chain links TRBV7-9 with TRBJ2-3; TRBD1 matches at 9 bases. Per germline, CDR1 SEHNR and CDR2 FQNEAQ (reference sequence). The CDR3 runs 15 residues. V was clipped by 5 bases and J by 5 bases; unmatched bases: 8. The CDR3 DNA reads as TGTGCCAGCAGCCCAGGGGACAGGGAGGTAGATACGCAGTATTTT. This sequence encodes CASSPGDREVDTQYF.

This chain links TRBV5-1 with TRBJ1-2; D perhaps matches TRBD1 (6 bases). This CDR3 region has 17 residues. Germline CDR1 and CDR2: SGHRS and YFSETQ. The V gene lost 5 bases and the J gene lost 6 bases, with 26 bases spanning the gap. CDR3 residues: CASRADPQGPHRNGYTF. DNA of the CDR3: TGCGCCAGCAGGGCCGACCCTCAGGGGCCCCACCGGAATGGCTACACCTTC. Full variable domain (rest looked up from reference TRBV5-1 and TRBJ1-2): KAGVTQTPRYLIKTRGQQVTLSCSPISGHRSVSWYQQTPGQGLQFLFEYFSETQRNKGNFPGRFSGRQFSNSRSEMNVSTLELGDSALYLCASRADPQGPHRNGYTFGSGTRLTVV.

The rearrangement links TRBV5-1 to TRBJ2-3; D is perhaps TRBD2 (5 bases). V was cut by 0 bases and J by 6 bases, with 14 bases left in between. CDR3 length: 15 residues. The germline V gene has CDR1 SGHRS and CDR2 YFSETQ. In DNA, the CDR3 is TGCGCCAGCAGCTTGGGATTGGGAGTACAGGATACGCAGTATTTT. Its translation is CASSLGLGVQDTQYF.

The chain couples TRBV5-4 to TRBJ2-1; the match to TRBD1 covers 9 bases. This CDR3 is built from 15 residues. Germline trimming cut 4 bases from V and 9 bases from J; bases unmatched to any gene: 11. Per the germline V gene, CDR1 is SGHNT and CDR2 is YYREEE (reference sequence). The CDR3 DNA follows: TGTGCCAGCAGCCAAACAGGGGGCGCGGGTTCTGAGCAGTTCTTC. Translated: CASSQTGGAGSEQFF. The full variable domain, with the rest looked up from reference TRBV5-4 and TRBJ2-1, is ETGVTQSPTHLIKTRGQQVTLRCSSQSGHNTVSWYQQALGQGPQFIFQYYREEENGRGNFPPRFSGLQFPNYSSELNVNALELDDSALYLCASSQTGGAGSEQFFGPGTRLTVL.

This clone was picked up many times. Additional DNA sequences in this sample encode the identical CDR3. The genes are TRBV11-2 and TRBJ2-7; possible D gene TRBD1, 5 bases. CDR3 length: 15 amino acids. The germline V gene encodes CDR1 SGHAT and CDR2 FQNNGV. V lost 0 bases to trimming and J lost 0 bases, with 9 bases between them. CDR3 bases: TGTGCCAGCAGCTTAGAAGGGGATAGCTCCTACGAGCAGTACTTC. This sequence encodes CASSLEGDSSYEQYF.

V gene TRBV7-8 combines with J gene TRBJ1-5; the D is unclear. CDR3 length equals 18 residues. Germline V lookup: CDR1 SGHVS, CDR2 FQNEAQ. V dropped 4 bases and J dropped 0 bases, with 19 bases sitting between them. CDR3 coding DNA: TGTGCCAGCAGCTCAACTCATGGCTGGGCACCTAGCAATCAGCCCCAGCATTTT. Protein sequence: CASSSTHGWAPSNQPQHF.

V is TRBV7-2 and J is TRBJ1-2; TRBD1 agrees at 9 bases. J was trimmed by 6 bases and V by 4 bases; bases with no gene match: 6. This CDR3 has 14 residues. The V gene's germline CDR1 is SGHTA and CDR2 FQGNSA. CDR3 coding DNA: TGTGCCAGCAGCTCGGGACAGGGACTGCATGGCTACACCTTC. This translates into CASSSGQGLHGYTF.

The chain employs TRBV28 and TRBJ2-3; TRBD2 aligns across 7 bases. Per the germline V gene, CDR1 is MDHEN and CDR2 is SYDVKM. The V and J ends lost 7 bases and 6 bases, in that order; junction bases with no gene match: 19. This CDR3 spans 17 amino acids. Written as DNA, the CDR3 is TGTGCCAGCACCCCGGGGGGAGAGGGAGGGCCGGGGGATACGCAGTATTTT. As protein: CASTPGGEGGPGDTQYF.

The chain has TRBV11-2 and TRBJ2-7, with 11 bases aligning to TRBD1. CDR1 and CDR2 (germline): SGHAT, FQNNGV. The junction had 14 bases not matched to a gene; V was cut back by 7 bases and J by 6 bases. The CDR3 spans 16 residues. The CDR3 region is CASTIHGTGGFGEQYF. In DNA, the CDR3 is TGTGCCAGCACCATCCATGGGACAGGGGGTTTTGGCGAGCAGTACTTC.

The genes are TRBV15 and TRBJ2-7; possible D gene TRBD1, 5 bases. V was pared by 0 bases and J by 6 bases, with 15 bases between. In germline, CDR1 is LNHNV, CDR2 YYDKDF (reference sequence). CDR3 length: 15 amino acids. The CDR3 DNA reads TGTGCCACCAGCAGAGATCGGGTAACAGGTTCCGAGCAGTACTTC. Its translation: CATSRDRVTGSEQYF.

The rearrangement uses TRBV19 and TRBJ1-4; D remains ambiguous. V lost 11 bases to trimming and J lost 8 bases, with 21 bases between them. CDR1 is LNHDA and CDR2 is SQIVND in the germline V gene (reference sequence). The CDR3 has 14 residues. CDR3 sequence: CASSRARVVEKLFF. Written as DNA, the CDR3 is TGTGCCTCTTCGCGAGCGAGGGTTGTGGAAAAACTGTTTTTT.

In its sample, this clone was seen once. The chain recombines TRBV9 with TRBJ2-3; 10 bases map to TRBD2. The CDR3 extends over 18 amino acids. V lost 0 bases, J lost 2 bases, and 9 bases stayed unmatched. From germline, CDR1 is SGDLS and CDR2 YYNGEE. The DNA for the CDR3 is TGTGCCAGCAGCGTAGCGTCGGCTAGCGGGAGTCTCACAGATACGCAGTATTTT. Protein product: CASSVASASGSLTDTQYF.

The V and J genes are TRBV10-3 and TRBJ2-3; the D gene is possibly TRBD2 (5 bases). The ends were cut back, 0 bases at V and 6 bases at J, with 16 bases in the middle. CDR3 length equals 16 residues. Germline CDR1 and CDR2: ENHRY and SYGVKD. In DNA form, the CDR3 reads TGTGCCATCAGTGAGTCCGTCGGGAAAGCCATTGATACGCAGTATTTT. This translates into CAISESVGKAIDTQYF.

The chain employs TRBV13 and TRBJ2-7; D is possibly TRBD2 (6 bases). Trimming stripped 5 bases from V and 7 bases from J, with 24 bases between. Germline V gene lookup returns CDR1 PRHDT and CDR2 FYEKMQ (reference sequence). This CDR3 has 16 residues. The CDR3 sequence is CASSQVEEGPSGEQYF. As DNA, the CDR3 is TGTGCCAGCAGCCAAGTGGAGGAGGGACCCTCGGGGGAGCAGTACTTC.

The sample holds one count of this clone. CDR3 protein: CASIKEALAGRNTGELFF. The CDR3 DNA follows: TGTGCCAGCATCAAAGAGGCACTAGCGGGCAGGAACACCGGGGAGCTGTTTTTT. The chain employs TRBV2 and TRBJ2-2; 9 bases are shared with TRBD2. The V and J ends lost 7 bases and 1 base, in that order; junction bases with no gene match: 13. Per the germline V gene, CDR1 is SNHLY and CDR2 is FYNNEI. CDR3 length: 18 amino acids.

The table lists this clone with a count of one. In the same sample, other DNA sequences code for this CDR3. The chain has TRBV5-1 and TRBJ1-5, with TRBD1 matching 7 bases. The CDR3 extends over 14 amino acids. V dropped 3 bases and J dropped 2; count of bases not matched to a gene: 2. CDR1 SGHRS and CDR2 YFSETQ come from the germline V gene. CDR3 sequence reads: CASSSGQGNQPQHF. The CDR3 DNA follows: TGCGCCAGCAGCTCTGGACAGGGCAATCAGCCCCAGCATTTT.

The chain uses TRBV12-5 and TRBJ2-3, with D unresolved. Germline V gene lookup returns CDR1 LGHNT and CDR2 FRNRAP. The germline V and J ends were trimmed by 8 bases and 2 bases, with 17 bases remaining between them. This CDR3 comprises 15 residues. CDR3 nucleotide sequence: TGTGCTAGTAGACTTGAAAGATCGGCCACAGATACGCAGTATTTT. Translation: CASRLERSATDTQYF.

The chain links TRBV18 to TRBJ2-7; 9 bases map to TRBD1. V trimming: 3 bases; J trimming: 3 bases; junction bases outside the gene matches: 6. The CDR3 consists of 15 residues. The germline V gene has CDR1 KGHSH and CDR2 LQKENI. The DNA of the CDR3 is TGTGCCAGCTCACCTTTAAGGACAGGGGACTACGAGCAGTACTTC. The encoded protein is CASSPLRTGDYEQYF. Filled out from reference TRBV18 and TRBJ2-7, the complete variable domain reads NAGVMQNPRHLVRRRGQEARLRCSPMKGHSHVYWYRQLPEEGLKFMVYLQKENIIDESGMPKERFSAEFPKEGPSILRIQQVVRGDSAAYFCASSPLRTGDYEQYFGPGTRLTVT.

This clone has a single count. The chain employs TRBV7-2 and TRBJ2-7; TRBD2 might be the D (6 bases). The germline V gene encodes CDR1 SGHTA and CDR2 FQGNSA. V lost 4 bases and J 0 bases, leaving 19 bases between the germline ends. The CDR3 totals 17 residues. The CDR3 sequence: CASSSKHPSVGSYEQYF. The CDR3 coding sequence is TGTGCCAGCAGCTCCAAGCATCCTAGCGTAGGCTCCTACGAGCAGTACTTC. Full variable domain (remainder filled in from reference TRBV7-2 and TRBJ2-7): GAGVSQSPSNKVTEKGKDVELRCDPISGHTALYWYRQSLGQGLEFLIYFQGNSAPDKSGLPSDRFSAERTGGSVSTLTIQRTQQEDSAVYLCASSSKHPSVGSYEQYFGPGTRLTVT.

This chain links TRBV5-1 with TRBJ2-5; tentatively, D is TRBD1 or TRBD2 (6 bases each). Germline V gene data show CDR1 as SGHRS and CDR2 as YFSETQ. The V end lost 4 bases, the J end lost 2 bases, and 18 bases lay between the germline ends. CDR3 size: 16 residues. The CDR3 sequence: CASSLRQVGGQETQYF. The CDR3, as DNA: TGCGCCAGCAGCCTAAGACAGGTTGGAGGGCAAGAGACCCAGTACTTC. The complete variable domain, with remaining parts taken from reference TRBV5-1 and TRBJ2-5, reads KAGVTQTPRYLIKTRGQQVTLSCSPISGHRSVSWYQQTPGQGLQFLFEYFSETQRNKGNFPGRFSGRQFSNSRSEMNVSTLELGDSALYLCASSLRQVGGQETQYFGPGTRLLVL.

The chain couples TRBV29-1 to TRBJ1-1; the match to TRBD1 covers 10 bases. Losses at the gene ends were 7 bases for V and 7 bases for J; bases not matched to a gene: 6. The CDR3 sequence is 12 residues long. CDR1 and CDR2 from the germline V gene are SQVTM and ANQGSEA. CDR3 in amino acids: CSADRGHSEAFF. The DNA of the CDR3 is TGCAGCGCAGACAGGGGGCATAGTGAAGCTTTCTTT.

The rearrangement uses TRBV10-3 and TRBJ2-1; D might be TRBD1 or TRBD2, each matching 6 bases. The V gene lost 3 bases and the J gene lost 5 bases, with 14 bases spanning the gap. Germline values: CDR1 ENHRY, CDR2 SYGVKD. This CDR3 is 15 amino acids long. CDR3 sequence (DNA): TGTGCCATCAGTGAAGTCAGGGGACTTAACAATGAGCAGTTCTTC. Protein product: CAISEVRGLNNEQFF.

V and J are TRBV5-6 and TRBJ2-7, with TRBD2 matching over 9 bases. The J segment lost 5 bases and the V segment lost 4 bases, leaving 16 bases of the junction unmatched. The CDR3 spans 17 residues. Germline V gene lookup returns CDR1 SGHDT and CDR2 YYEEEE. CDR3 nucleotides: TGTGCCAGCAGCCATCTGGTAGCGGGAGTAGGAGTAGACGAGCAGTACTTC. Translating it yields CASSHLVAGVGVDEQYF. Variable domain in full (rest from reference TRBV5-6 and TRBJ2-7): DAGVTQSPTHLIKTRGQQVTLRCSPKSGHDTVSWYQQALGQGPQFIFQYYEEEERQRGNFPDRFSGHQFPNYSSELNVNALLLGDSALYLCASSHLVAGVGVDEQYFGPGTRLTVT.

Concerning this clone: Distinct nucleotide sequences in the sample also encode this CDR3. The V and J genes are TRBV5-1 and TRBJ1-1; no definite D call. Trimming took 1 base from V and 1 from J, leaving 5 bases between them. Germline lookup yields CDR1 SGHRS and CDR2 YFSETQ. The CDR3 has 13 residues. CDR3: CASSLNQNTEAFF. The CDR3 coding sequence is TGCGCCAGCAGCTTGAATCAGAACACTGAAGCTTTCTTT.

The chain couples TRBV9 to TRBJ2-7; TRBD2 agrees at 9 bases. V shed 2 bases, J shed 6 bases, and the junction held 6 bases outside the gene matches. The CDR3 spans 14 residues. Germline values: CDR1 SGDLS, CDR2 YYNGEE. CDR3: CASSVSGSLGEQYF. In DNA form, the CDR3 reads TGTGCCAGCAGCGTTAGCGGGAGCTTGGGCGAGCAGTACTTC.